The 24 T cell receptor beta chains reported below all come from one sample, sequenced in a study of CD8 T cells in Susac syndrome. With random hexamers, about 0.5 to 1 ug RNA was reverse transcribed. TCRdb independently ran MiXCR on the immunoSEQ multiplex PCR reads; one entry per CDR3 protein. The sample shows 150,000 to 200,000 distinct CDR3 sequences, around 96% of them seen only once. Sequences were obtained from CD4+ T cells from PBMCs. All receptors derive from a human donor in good health.

V and J are TRBV12-3 or TRBV12-4 and TRBJ1-2; D possibly corresponds to TRBD1 (5 bases). V shed 2 bases and J shed 6 bases, with 7 bases lying between them. The CDR3 covers 12 residues. CDR3 sequence (DNA): TGTGCCAGCAGTTTATCAGGGAATGGCTACACCTTC. Its translation is CASSLSGNGYTF.

This rearrangement joins TRBV3-1 to TRBJ2-1, with a weak D call TRBD2 (5 bases). The germline V gene has CDR1 LGHDT and CDR2 YNNKEL (reference sequence). This CDR3 is 15 amino acids long. Trimming pared 5 bases from V and 9 bases from J, leaving 20 bases between. The CDR3 coding sequence is TGTGCCAGCAGCTGGAGCGGCCTAAAGATGGGTGAGCAGTTCTTC. Translated: CASSWSGLKMGEQFF.

V usage is TRBV20-1 and J usage is TRBJ2-5, with 10 bases lining up with TRBD2. Germline values: CDR1 DFQATT, CDR2 SNEGSKA (reference sequence). J was trimmed by 7 bases and V by 6 bases; bases with no gene match: 5. The CDR3 spans 12 residues. The CDR3 loop is CSAPGTSVTQYF. The CDR3 DNA is TGCAGTGCCCCCGGGACTAGCGTGACCCAGTACTTC.

The chain carries TRBV6-6 and TRBJ1-6; 9 bases are a match to TRBD1. This CDR3 has 14 amino acids. Germline V gene data show CDR1 as MNHNY and CDR2 as SVGAGI (reference sequence). J was trimmed by 10 bases and V by 5 bases; bases with no gene match: 6. The CDR3 nucleotides read TGTGCCAGCAGTCAGGACAGGGGAACGTCACCCCTCCACTTT. This gives the protein CASSQDRGTSPLHF.

The chain is built from TRBV12-3 or TRBV12-4 and TRBJ1-2; TRBD1 aligns across 9 bases. The CDR3 is 14 amino acids. The ends lost 3 bases at V and 5 bases at J; junction bases unmatched: 4. The CDR3 is CASSFGQGMYGYTF. As DNA, the CDR3 is TGTGCCAGCAGTTTTGGACAGGGGATGTATGGCTACACCTTC.

The chain couples TRBV20-1 to TRBJ2-7; the D is unclear. Germline CDR1 is DFQATT and CDR2 is SNEGSKA (reference sequence). This CDR3 is 13 amino acids long. Between the trimmed V and J ends, which lost 0 bases and 2 bases, there was a span of 8 bases. The CDR3 coding sequence is TGCAGTGCTAGAGATCCTCCTACCTACGAGCAGTACTTC. Translating it yields CSARDPPTYEQYF.

This clonotype was seen once. The chain uses TRBV29-1 and TRBJ1-1; D gene ambiguous. The germline CDR1 and CDR2 sequences are SQVTM and ANQGSEA. This CDR3 contains 13 residues. V lost 4 bases and J lost 6, with 15 bases in between. The CDR3, as DNA: TGCAGCGTTGTTATTCGGGAAGCGGCTGAAGCTTTCTTT. Translation: CSVVIREAAEAFF.

This rearrangement joins TRBV15 to TRBJ1-2; tentative D call: TRBD1 (5 bases). The CDR3 loop spans 16 amino acids. Germline lookup yields CDR1 LNHNV and CDR2 YYDKDF (reference sequence). V lost 0 bases and J 9 bases, leaving 20 bases between the germline ends. This CDR3 is CATSRDLPAGKLSYTF. The CDR3 DNA reads as TGTGCCACCAGCAGAGACCTTCCGGCAGGGAAGTTGAGCTACACCTTC.

The V gene is TRBV20-1, the J gene TRBJ2-3; 9 nucleotides align to TRBD1. Trimming cost V 6 bases and J 1 base; bases outside gene matches: 5. Looked up from germline, CDR1 is DFQATT and CDR2 is SNEGSKA (reference sequence). The CDR3 consists of 14 residues. The CDR3 loop is CSAPDRGGTDTQYF. DNA for the CDR3: TGCAGTGCCCCGGACAGGGGAGGCACAGATACGCAGTATTTT.

The rearrangement links TRBV7-3 to TRBJ2-5, with 12 bases that match TRBD2. The germline V gene has CDR1 SGHTA and CDR2 FQGTGA. Germline trimming cut 5 bases from V and 1 base from J; bases unmatched to any gene: 2. CDR3 length: 15 amino acids. In DNA form, the CDR3 reads TGTGCCAGCAGCCGGACTAGCGGGGCCCAAGAGACCCAGTACTTC. Protein: CASSRTSGAQETQYF.

The chain carries TRBV30 and TRBJ2-3; D unclear. CDR1 GTSNPN and CDR2 SVGIG come from the germline V gene (reference sequence). This CDR3 has 12 residues. Trimming shortened V by 2 bases and J by 7 bases, and 10 bases separated the two germline ends. CDR3 sequence (DNA): TGTGCCTGGAGTCTTACCGCAAATACGCAGTATTTT. Protein: CAWSLTANTQYF.

The chain joins TRBV20-1 to TRBJ2-7; D is unresolved. Germline values: CDR1 DFQATT, CDR2 SNEGSKA (reference sequence). The CDR3 runs 14 residues. The V end was cut by 5 bases, the J end by 2 bases, with 16 bases between. CDR3 sequence: CSARRDLRPYEQYF. CDR3 sequence (DNA): TGCAGTGCTCGCCGCGACCTTAGACCCTACGAGCAGTACTTC.

A single count supports this clonotype. The rearrangement joins TRBV12-3 or TRBV12-4 to TRBJ1-1, with D possibly matching TRBD1 (5 bases). Trimming cost V 4 bases and J 1 base, with 7 bases left between them. This CDR3 is built from 13 residues. The DNA of the CDR3 is TGTGCCAGCAGTTACGACAGGAACACTGAAGCTTTCTTT. Residues: CASSYDRNTEAFF.

The V and J genes are TRBV4-2 and TRBJ1-6, with 8 bases matching TRBD1. The J segment lost 9 bases and the V segment lost 3 bases, leaving 7 bases of the junction unmatched. The CDR3 sequence is 15 residues long. Germline V gene sequence: CDR1 LGHNA, CDR2 YNFKEQ. The CDR3 protein is CASSHPGQGTSPLHF. The CDR3 bases are TGTGCCAGCAGCCACCCCGGACAGGGTACTTCACCCCTCCACTTT.

The rearrangement links TRBV7-2 to TRBJ1-1; TRBD1 matches at 7 bases. From germline, CDR1 is SGHTA and CDR2 FQGNSA. The J segment lost 0 bases and the V segment lost 5 bases, leaving 6 bases of the junction unmatched. The CDR3 totals 15 residues. The CDR3 here is CASSPRQGVNTEAFF. CDR3 nucleotide sequence: TGTGCCAGCAGCCCGAGACAGGGAGTGAACACTGAAGCTTTCTTT.

V and J are TRBV12-3 or TRBV12-4 and TRBJ2-6, with a tentative D call TRBD1 (6 bases). Trimming removed 5 bases at V and 0 bases at J, with 8 bases between. This CDR3 spans 15 amino acids. The CDR3 DNA is TGTGCCAGCAGTGGGACACTCTCTGGGGCCAACGTCCTGACTTTC. Protein: CASSGTLSGANVLTF.

The rearrangement joins TRBV7-9 to TRBJ1-6, with a tentative D call TRBD1 (5 bases). V lost 0 bases and J 15 bases, leaving 12 bases between the germline ends. This CDR3 is 13 amino acids long. In germline, CDR1 is SEHNR, CDR2 FQNEAQ (reference sequence). The CDR3 nucleotides read TGTGCCAGCAGCTTAGCGCAGGGTTCCCTCCTCCACTTT. Its translation is CASSLAQGSLLHF.

The chain is built from TRBV7-9 and TRBJ2-7; D is ambiguous. The CDR3 has 15 residues. The V end lost 1 base, the J end lost 0 bases, and 10 bases lay between the germline ends. Germline V gives CDR1 SEHNR, CDR2 FQNEAQ (reference sequence). CDR3 bases: TGTGCCAGCAGCTTAGTGGCTCCTACCTCCTACGAGCAGTACTTC. Translation: CASSLVAPTSYEQYF.

The chain links TRBV14 to TRBJ2-1, with D tentatively TRBD1 (6 bases). Per germline, CDR1 SGHDN and CDR2 FVKESK. The ends were cut back, 5 bases at V and 5 bases at J, with 10 bases in the middle. The CDR3 extends over 13 amino acids. The CDR3 spells CASSGYRDNEQFF. Here the CDR3 DNA reads TGTGCCAGCAGCGGCTACAGGGACAATGAGCAGTTCTTC.

The chain carries TRBV11-2 and TRBJ2-7; 11 nucleotides align to TRBD1. This CDR3 has 13 amino acids. CDR1 and CDR2 (germline): SGHAT, FQNNGV. Trimming removed 6 bases from V and 6 bases from J; junction bases left unmatched: 4. The CDR3: CASRRTGGGEQYF. The CDR3 DNA reads as TGTGCCAGCAGGCGGACAGGGGGCGGCGAGCAGTACTTC.

The chain is built from TRBV6-5 and TRBJ2-7; the D gene is possibly TRBD1 (5 bases). Germline CDR1 reads MNHEY; CDR2 reads SVGAGI. V lost 7 bases, J lost 2 bases, and 15 bases lay in between. The CDR3 loop spans 14 amino acids. CDR3 protein: CASKLSTGPYEQYF. The CDR3, as DNA: TGTGCCAGCAAGCTTTCAACAGGTCCCTACGAGCAGTACTTC.

This chain joins TRBV4-3 and TRBJ1-4; D gene ambiguous. CDR1 LGHNA and CDR2 YSLEER come from the germline V gene. Trimming took 0 bases from V and 0 from J, leaving 8 bases between them. This CDR3 comprises 16 residues. Here the CDR3 reads CASSQDVSATNEKLFF. Here the CDR3 DNA reads TGCGCCAGCAGCCAAGACGTTTCCGCAACTAATGAAAAACTGTTTTTT.

The J gene is TRBJ2-7, the V gene TRBV12-3 or TRBV12-4; a possible D gene is TRBD1 (5 bases). Trimming took 1 base from V and 6 from J, leaving 7 bases between them. CDR3 size: 12 residues. CDR3 protein: CASSLGGSEQYF. The CDR3 coding sequence is TGTGCCAGCAGTTTAGGGGGCAGCGAGCAGTACTTC.

This clonotype was picked up one time. J is TRBJ1-3 and V is TRBV2, with D uncertain. V lost 7 bases and J 4 bases, leaving 11 bases between the germline ends. The CDR3 runs 13 residues. CDR1 is SNHLY and CDR2 is FYNNEI in the germline V gene. The CDR3 coding sequence is TGTGCCAGCACCCCCATGGAGGGAAACACCATATATTTT. Its protein product is CASTPMEGNTIYF. Full variable domain (outside the CDR3, taken from reference TRBV2 and TRBJ1-3): EPEVTQTPSHQVTQMGQEVILRCVPISNHLYFYWYRQILGQKVEFLVSFYNNEISEKSEIFDDQFSVERPDGSNFTLKIRSTKLEDSAMYFCASTPMEGNTIYFGEGSWLTVV.